This T cell receptor beta chain is from a study of cytomegalovirus exposure and HLA in healthy donors (dated by TCRdb to 2015 to 2018). For context, the study as a whole: According to a later analysis, one platform produced both the roughly 120 validation repertoires and the approximately 660 repertoires of the first cohort. The study aimed to test whether signatures of past pathogen exposure could be identified by cataloging public T cell receptors. In addition to the first cohort of approximately 650 subjects, a separate validation cohort of under 150 different subjects was used. To predict cytomegalovirus infection status, the study brought together high-throughput TCR immunosequencing, statistical association of individual TCRs with disease status, and machine learning. Overall results and qualifications from the work: A few of the identified cytomegalovirus-associated TCR beta chains were confirmed in vitro to be specific for cytomegalovirus antigens. Most TCR sequences were observed very rarely across donors, whereas some public TCRs were present in many individuals. A later analysis found that TCRs clustered in the first cohort also tended to co-occur in the roughly 120 validation repertoires, with 94% of cluster scores above 0. A total of fewer than 200 TCR beta chains were listed by the study as associated with cytomegalovirus. The validation cohort had no HLA typing available for a later analysis, so co-occurrence within that cohort was assessed over all 120 or so repertoires. The authors suggested that the approach could potentially be extended to other disease states and immunological phenotypes. In both the original and validation cohorts, the classifier was reported to diagnose cytomegalovirus status with high specificity and sensitivity.

The germline V gene sets CDR1 to SNHLY and CDR2 to FYNNEI. The CDR3 numbers 12 residues from cysteine through phenylalanine. Solely the CDR3 DNA is kept, with 36 bases framed from the first base. V drops 5 bases and J drops 7 bases, leaving 12 bases in between. Preparation of the library involved the immunoSEQ multiplex PCR assay. The source study handled its data this way. A statistical classification framework was built to diagnose cytomegalovirus status from the catalog of TCR beta chain sequences. As stored in TCRdb, this immuneACCESS dataset retains in-frame rearrangements with V and J assigned. A fraction of the clones does not appear; measured against another copy, unresolved V genes explain less than half of the discrepancy, and the remainder lacks a known reason. The DNA gave D and trimming, while V, J and clone size come from that table. This sample is represented by roughly 120,000 clones; 86% of them were singletons. Jointly, the top ten make up approximately 4.9% of the sample.

This clone was seen once. It has no known antigen specificity. No base quality values were provided; no much bigger clone lies one nucleotide off. The donors belonged to the validation cohort of approximately 130 subjects, which was separate from the approximately 610-subject first cohort. The sample consisted of PBMCs. This TCR was recovered from a man aged 18 to 30 in good health and CMV-seronegative. The chain was built from TRBV2 and TRBJ2-7; TRBD1 is a possible D gene, resting on 6 matching bases. At the DNA level, the sequence is TGTGCCAGCAGTCCAGGGGTGCGGGAGCAGTACTTC. Its translation is CASSPGVREQYF.